These T cell receptor beta chains were read from a single sample in a study of T cells in localized non-small cell lung cancer. The protocol was immunoSEQ multiplex PCR, while the TCRdb copy is restricted to in-frame clones and leaves out a portion. There are thousands of clones in the sample; under 25% occur only once, and around 5% lies in the top ten. Sequenced material: lung tumor tissue, taken before any cancer treatment. The receptors here all came from a female donor over 55 with stage II lung adenocarcinoma. Both conserved end residues are part of each CDR3. The order of the fields is CDR3 DNA, CDR3 protein, V gene, clone size, J gene, D gene. The D gene is left open where the match is weak. The size of a clone is reported for some rows only, either as once, few or many, or as a class for expanded clones.

TGTGCCAGCAGCTTCCTCGACAGGGGTAATTCACCCCTCCACTTT,CASSFLDRGNSPLHF,TRBV11-3,medium-sized,TRBJ1-6,TRBD1
TGCAGCGTTGAAGATCAGACCCAACCTGGGGCTTTCTTT,CSVEDQTQPGAFF,TRBV29-1,.,TRBJ1-1,.
TGTGCCAGCAGTTTGCCGGGAAACCAAGAGACCCAGTACTTC,CASSLPGNQETQYF,TRBV28,few,TRBJ2-5,.
TGCGCCAGCAGCTTGGAGGTACATCTCTACGAGCAGTACTTC,CASSLEVHLYEQYF,TRBV5-1,few,TRBJ2-7,.
TGTGCCACCAGCAGAGATCCCCGGGAGTGGTACAATGAGCAGTTCTTC,CATSRDPREWYNEQFF,TRBV15,.,TRBJ2-1,.
TGTGCCAGCAGCCCCTGGGCCGCCGACGGCTACACCTTC,CASSPWAADGYTF,TRBV5-8,.,TRBJ1-2,.
TGTGCCAGCAGCCCTACGGACAGGGTCCTTGGCTACACCTTC,CASSPTDRVLGYTF,TRBV11-3,few,TRBJ1-2,TRBD1
TGCGCCAGCGGGTCAGGGGAGTCCTATAATTCACCCCTCCACTTT,CASGSGESYNSPLHF,TRBV5-1,.,TRBJ1-6,.
TGTGCCAGCAGTTCGAGGACTAGCGGCCAAAAGAATGAGCAGTTCTTC,CASSSRTSGQKNEQFF,TRBV28,.,TRBJ2-1,TRBD2
TGTGCCAGCAGTAGCGGGACTAGCGGGATTCTATCCTACAATGAGCAGTTCTTC,CASSSGTSGILSYNEQFF,TRBV28,few,TRBJ2-1,TRBD2
TGTGCCAGCAGCCAGAAGGGGTACGCTAGCACAGATACGCAGTATTTT,CASSQKGYASTDTQYF,TRBV14,large,TRBJ2-3,.
TGTGCCAGCAGTACCGCTATCCAGGGGGCGGGCTATGGCTACACCTTC,CASSTAIQGAGYGYTF,TRBV6-8,.,TRBJ1-2,TRBD1
TGTGCCACCAGCAGAGGCGGATATAGCGGGAGGGACAATGAGCAGTTCTTC,CATSRGGYSGRDNEQFF,TRBV15,few,TRBJ2-1,TRBD2
TGTGCCAGCAGTGAAGCTCGACGGACAGGGTGGCGCACAGATACGCAGTATTTT,CASSEARRTGWRTDTQYF,TRBV6-1,medium-sized,TRBJ2-3,TRBD1
TGTGCCAGTAGTTCGATGACCGGGGAGCTGTTTTTT,CASSSMTGELFF,TRBV19,.,TRBJ2-2,.
TGTGCCAGCAGCAAGGGACTAGCGGGGTACAATGAGCAGTTCTTC,CASSKGLAGYNEQFF,TRBV11-3,medium-sized,TRBJ2-1,TRBD2
TGTGCCAGCAGTTCTGATCAGGGGGCCTTCGTCACTGAAGCTTTCTTT,CASSSDQGAFVTEAFF,TRBV6-8,few,TRBJ1-1,TRBD1
TGCGCCAGCAGCTTGGAGACAGGGTTTGGTTACGAGCAGTACTTC,CASSLETGFGYEQYF,TRBV5-1,.,TRBJ2-7,TRBD1
TGTGCCTGGAGTGTACTAGCTGGTACGCAGTATTTT,CAWSVLAGTQYF,TRBV30,.,TRBJ2-3,.
TGCGCCAGCAGCTTTGGACAGGGGCTGGGCACCGGGGAGCTGTTTTTT,CASSFGQGLGTGELFF,TRBV5-1,.,TRBJ2-2,TRBD1
TGTGCCAGCTCCCGGGAAAACCAAGAGACCCAGTACTTC,CASSRENQETQYF,TRBV18,.,TRBJ2-5,.
TGTGCCAGCAGACAGTGGACCGATCTTAATCAGCCCCAGCATTTT,CASRQWTDLNQPQHF,TRBV19,few,TRBJ1-5,.
TGTGCCAGCAGTTTACAACTAGCGGGAGGAGGAGATACGCAGTATTTT,CASSLQLAGGGDTQYF,TRBV28,few,TRBJ2-3,TRBD2
TGTGCCAGTAGACCACAGGGGGTGGAAACCGGGGAGCTGTTTTTT,CASRPQGVETGELFF,TRBV19,few,TRBJ2-2,TRBD1
TGTGCCTGGAATGTCCACGGGAATGAGCAGTTCTTC,CAWNVHGNEQFF,TRBV30,.,TRBJ2-1,.
TGCGCCAGCAGCTTGGGCGTCAGCTCCTACGAGCAGTACTTC,CASSLGVSSYEQYF,TRBV5-1,.,TRBJ2-7,.
TGTGCCAGCAGTGAAGGGCGGTTCTATGGCTACACCTTC,CASSEGRFYGYTF,TRBV6-1,.,TRBJ1-2,.
TGCAGCGTTGAAGGACAGGTGGGCACTGAAGCTTTCTTT,CSVEGQVGTEAFF,TRBV29-1,large,TRBJ1-1,.
TGTGCCAGCAGGCAGAGCGGGGCCTCTTCTGAGCAGTTCTTC,CASRQSGASSEQFF,TRBV28,medium-sized,TRBJ2-1,TRBD2
TGTGCCAGCACCCGAGGGGGGAACACTGAAGCTTTCTTT,CASTRGGNTEAFF,TRBV7-2,few,TRBJ1-1,.
TGTGCCAGCTCACCCCGACTAGCGGGAGAGACAGATACGCAGTATTTT,CASSPRLAGETDTQYF,TRBV18,.,TRBJ2-3,TRBD2
TGTGCCAGCAGCTCACCCCCCGGGACAGGGACAAGCAGCAATCAGCCCCAGCATTTT,CASSSPPGTGTSSNQPQHF,TRBV11-3,medium-sized,TRBJ1-5,TRBD1
TGTGCCAGCAGTCTGGTGGGGGGGTATGGCTACACCTTC,CASSLVGGYGYTF,TRBV25-1,once,TRBJ1-2,.
TGCGCCAGCAGCCCCCTAGACAGCGGGAGGGCCGAACTAGGGTCCTACAATGAGCAGTTCTTC,CASSPLDSGRAELGSYNEQFF,TRBV5-1,.,TRBJ2-1,TRBD2
TGTGCCAGTAGTACGCCGGGCCAACTTGGGAATGAGCAGTTCTTC,CASSTPGQLGNEQFF,TRBV19,.,TRBJ2-1,.
TGTGCCAGTAGTATAGAGGGACAGGCGAACACTGAAGCTTTCTTT,CASSIEGQANTEAFF,TRBV19,.,TRBJ1-1,TRBD1
TGTGCCAGTAGTATGGCGGACCTCTCCTACAATGAGCAGTTCTTC,CASSMADLSYNEQFF,TRBV19,.,TRBJ2-1,.
TGTGCCAGTACCCCCACATGGGAGGGGGCCGGAGATACGCAGTATTTT,CASTPTWEGAGDTQYF,TRBV19,.,TRBJ2-3,.
TGTGCCAGCAGCCATCCCCGGGGCGGGGGCACAGATACGCAGTATTTT,CASSHPRGGGTDTQYF,TRBV11-3,.,TRBJ2-3,.
TGCAGCGTTGAACAGGGGGCGCGATTTAATGAGCAGTTCTTC,CSVEQGARFNEQFF,TRBV29-1,.,TRBJ2-1,TRBD1
TGTGCCAGCCAAAACAGGGGCAATCAGCCCCAGCATTTT,CASQNRGNQPQHF,TRBV28,large,TRBJ1-5,.
TGTGCCAGTACTACAGGTAGCAATCAGCCCCAGCATTTT,CASTTGSNQPQHF,TRBV19,few,TRBJ1-5,.
TGTGCCAGCAAGACAGGGGATCAGCCCCAGCATTTT,CASKTGDQPQHF,TRBV28,few,TRBJ1-5,TRBD1
TGTGCCAGCAGTGAAGTAGGGAGTCGGGTCCGCTCTGGAAACACCATATATTTT,CASSEVGSRVRSGNTIYF,TRBV9,medium-sized,TRBJ1-3,.